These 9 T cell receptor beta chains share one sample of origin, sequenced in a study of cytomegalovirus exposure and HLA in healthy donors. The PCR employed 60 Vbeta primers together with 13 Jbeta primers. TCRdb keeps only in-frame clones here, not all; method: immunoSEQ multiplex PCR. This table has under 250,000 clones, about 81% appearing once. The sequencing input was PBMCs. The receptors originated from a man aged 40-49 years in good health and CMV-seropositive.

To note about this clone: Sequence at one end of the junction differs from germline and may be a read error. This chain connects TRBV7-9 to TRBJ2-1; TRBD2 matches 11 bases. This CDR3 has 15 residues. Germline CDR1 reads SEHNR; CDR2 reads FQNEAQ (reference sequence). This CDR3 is CSSSLVAGGYNEQFF. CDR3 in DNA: TGTTCCAGCAGCTTAGTAGCGGGAGGGTACAATGAGCAGTTCTTC.

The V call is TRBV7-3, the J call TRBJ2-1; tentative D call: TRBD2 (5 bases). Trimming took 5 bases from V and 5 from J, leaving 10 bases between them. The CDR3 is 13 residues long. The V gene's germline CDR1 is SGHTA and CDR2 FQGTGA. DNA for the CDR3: TGTGCCAGCAGCCGCACCGGGGACAATGAGCAGTTCTTC. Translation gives CASSRTGDNEQFF.

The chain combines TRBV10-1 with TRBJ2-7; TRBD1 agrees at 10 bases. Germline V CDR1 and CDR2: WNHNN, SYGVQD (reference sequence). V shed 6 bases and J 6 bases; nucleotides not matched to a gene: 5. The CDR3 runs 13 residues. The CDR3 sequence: CASSPGTGVEQYF. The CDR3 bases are TGCGCCAGCAGCCCCGGGACAGGGGTCGAGCAGTACTTC.

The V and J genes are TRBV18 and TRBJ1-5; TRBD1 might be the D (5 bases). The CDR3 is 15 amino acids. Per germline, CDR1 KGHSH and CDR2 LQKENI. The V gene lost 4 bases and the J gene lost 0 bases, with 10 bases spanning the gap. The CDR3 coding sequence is TGTGCCAGCTCACTTCGGGGGGATAGCAATCAGCCCCAGCATTTT. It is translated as CASSLRGDSNQPQHF.

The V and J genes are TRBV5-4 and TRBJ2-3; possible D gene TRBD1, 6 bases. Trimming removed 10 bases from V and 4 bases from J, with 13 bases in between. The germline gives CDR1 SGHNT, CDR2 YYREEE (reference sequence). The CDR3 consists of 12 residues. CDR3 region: CAGRGGADTQYF. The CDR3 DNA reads TGTGCCGGACGTGGGGGCGCAGATACGCAGTATTTT.

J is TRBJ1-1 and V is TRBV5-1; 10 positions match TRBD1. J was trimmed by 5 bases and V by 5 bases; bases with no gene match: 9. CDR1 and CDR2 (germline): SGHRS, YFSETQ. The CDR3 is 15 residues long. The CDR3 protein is CASSPTGGAKTEAFF. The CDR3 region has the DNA TGCGCCAGCAGTCCGACAGGGGGCGCTAAAACTGAAGCTTTCTTT.

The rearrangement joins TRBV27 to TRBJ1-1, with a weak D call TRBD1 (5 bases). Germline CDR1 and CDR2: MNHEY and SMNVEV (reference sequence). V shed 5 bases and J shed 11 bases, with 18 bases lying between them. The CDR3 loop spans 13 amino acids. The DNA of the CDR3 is TGTGCCAGCAGTCCTGGACATCGCGCTGCCGCTTTCTTT. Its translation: CASSPGHRAAAFF.

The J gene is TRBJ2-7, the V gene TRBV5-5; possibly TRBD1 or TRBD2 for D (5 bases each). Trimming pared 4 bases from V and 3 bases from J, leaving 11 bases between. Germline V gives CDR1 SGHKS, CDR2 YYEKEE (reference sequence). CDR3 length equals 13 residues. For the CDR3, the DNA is TGTGCCAGCAGCATGGGACCGAACTACGAGCAGTACGTC. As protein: CASSMGPNYEQYV.

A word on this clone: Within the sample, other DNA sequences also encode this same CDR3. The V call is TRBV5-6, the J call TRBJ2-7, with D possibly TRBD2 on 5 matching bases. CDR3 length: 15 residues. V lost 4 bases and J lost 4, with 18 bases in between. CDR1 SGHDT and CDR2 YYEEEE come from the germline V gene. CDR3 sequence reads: CASSHTSDFPYEQYF. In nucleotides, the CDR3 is TGTGCCAGCAGCCACACCTCGGACTTCCCTTACGAGCAGTACTTC. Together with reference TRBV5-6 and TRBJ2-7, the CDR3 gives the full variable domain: DAGVTQSPTHLIKTRGQQVTLRCSPKSGHDTVSWYQQALGQGPQFIFQYYEEEERQRGNFPDRFSGHQFPNYSSELNVNALLLGDSALYLCASSHTSDFPYEQYFGPGTRLTVT.